These T cell receptor beta chains were read from a single sample in a study of control samples from healthy donors and cancer patients. Some clones are missing from TCRdb's copy, which holds only in-frame ones; the method was immunoSEQ multiplex PCR. The table lists approximately 150,000 clones, about 94% of them singletons. The material sequenced was PBMCs. These receptors were obtained from a man aged 60 to 69 with colorectal cancer. Both conserved end residues are part of each CDR3. The D gene is left open where the match is weak. Clone size is given for some rows only: seen once, a few or many times, or a class if the clone is expanded.

TRBV7-2,TRBJ2-7,.,.,TGTGCCAGCAGCTTACAGGGGAAGCAGTACTTC,CASSLQGKQYF
TRBV28,TRBJ1-1,TRBD1,.,TGTGCCAGCAGTTTAAATGACAGGGTGAACACTGAAGCTTTCTTT,CASSLNDRVNTEAFF
TRBV3-1/TRBV3-2,TRBJ1-1,.,once,TGTGCCAGCAGTTGTAAGCCAGGGACGACTGAAGCTTTCTTT,CASSCKPGTTEAFF
TRBV29-1,TRBJ2-7,.,once,TGCAGCGTTGGGGAGAGAACCTACGAGCAGTACTTC,CSVGERTYEQYF
TRBV7-6,TRBJ2-3,.,once,TGTGCCAGCAGCTTAGATAGCGCAGATACGCAGTATTTT,CASSLDSADTQYF
TRBV12-3/TRBV12-4,TRBJ1-1,.,.,TGTGCCAGCAGTTCCCTTATCTTAGCTGAAGCTTTCTTT,CASSSLILAEAFF
TRBV5-8,TRBJ2-5,TRBD1,.,TGTGCCAGCAGCTTCCGGACAGGGCCGGGGGAGACCCAGTACTTC,CASSFRTGPGETQYF
TRBV24-1,TRBJ2-2,.,.,TGTGCCACCAGTGATTTGGTTCGGGGGTCCGGGGAGCTGTTTTTT,CATSDLVRGSGELFF
TRBV3-1/TRBV3-2,TRBJ1-6,.,.,TGTGCCAGCAGCCAAGATCGCTCACCCCTCCACTTT,CASSQDRSPLHF
TRBV3-1/TRBV3-2,TRBJ2-7,.,.,TGTGCCAGCAGCCAAGATCCGAAAGTGGGGGAGCAGTACTTC,CASSQDPKVGEQYF
TRBV7-8,TRBJ1-5,.,.,TGTGCCAGCAGCCCTGACGTATTTTTCAGACGAAGCAATCAGCCCCAGCATTTT,CASSPDVFFRRSNQPQHF
TRBV7-9,TRBJ1-1,.,.,TGTGCCAGCAGCGCACAGGGAGGGACTGAAGCTTTCTTT,CASSAQGGTEAFF
TRBV3-1/TRBV3-2,TRBJ1-2,.,once,TGTGCCAGCAGTCAGGGTAACTATGGCTACACCTTC,CASSQGNYGYTF
TRBV6-1,TRBJ2-7,TRBD1,.,TGTGCCAGCAGTGAAGGGACAGGGAAGGCCGAGCAGTACTTC,CASSEGTGKAEQYF
TRBV7-8,TRBJ2-7,TRBD2,.,TGTGCCAGCAGCTTAGTACTAGCGGGGGGCCTAAGCTCCTACGAGCAGTACTTC,CASSLVLAGGLSSYEQYF
TRBV29-1,TRBJ2-3,TRBD2,few,TGCAGCGTTGGGCTAGCGGGGGGCACAGATACGCAGTATTTT,CSVGLAGGTDTQYF
TRBV4-1,TRBJ1-2,.,once,TGCGCCAGCAGCCACGGGCCCAGGGACTATGGCTACACCTTC,CASSHGPRDYGYTF
TRBV10-3,TRBJ2-1,.,.,TGTGCCATCAGTGAGATAGGGTCAGGAGCCTACAATGAGCAGTTCTTC,CAISEIGSGAYNEQFF
TRBV29-1,TRBJ2-7,.,.,TGCAGCGTTGGTACTCCCCCCTACGAGCAGTACTTC,CSVGTPPYEQYF
TRBV5-1,TRBJ1-3,.,.,TGCGCCAGCAGCTTGACAGCTTCTGGAAACACCATATATTTT,CASSLTASGNTIYF
TRBV5-6,TRBJ1-4,.,.,TGTGCCAGCAGCTTGTGGCATGCTGAAAAACTGTTTTTT,CASSLWHAEKLFF
TRBV30,TRBJ1-1,.,.,TGTGCCCGAAAAGACAGCACTGAAGCTTTCTTT,CARKDSTEAFF
TRBV30,TRBJ1-2,.,.,TGTGCCTGGGGGGGGAGCTATGGCTACACCTTC,CAWGGSYGYTF
TRBV19,TRBJ1-5,.,.,TGTGCCAGTAGCTCAGACCGGAGACGAGGTTATCAGCCCCAGCATTTT,CASSSDRRRGYQPQHF
TRBV5-1,TRBJ2-1,.,.,TGCGCCAGCAGCCCGGGGAAGACCTACAATGAGCAGTTCTTC,CASSPGKTYNEQFF
TRBV18,TRBJ1-1,.,.,TGTGCCAGCTCACCACCGTCGGGCACTGAAGCTTTCTTT,CASSPPSGTEAFF
TRBV15,TRBJ1-1,.,.,TGTGCCACCAGCGGGGAGGCCACTGAAGCTTTCTTT,CATSGEATEAFF
TRBV10-3,TRBJ1-1,.,.,TGTGCCATCAGTTGGAGATTTGGACAAGGGATGGGCACTGAAGCTTTCTTT,CAISWRFGQGMGTEAFF
TRBV4-2,TRBJ2-1,TRBD1,.,TGTGCCAGCAGTCTCACAGGGGGTCTAGAAAATGAGCAGTTCTTC,CASSLTGGLENEQFF
TRBV3-1/TRBV3-2,TRBJ2-7,.,.,TGTGCCAGCAGCCAAGATCTTACAGGCCCCTACGAGCAGTACTTC,CASSQDLTGPYEQYF
TRBV13,TRBJ1-2,.,.,TGTGCCAGCAGAGTCGACGGCTATGGCTACACCTTC,CASRVDGYGYTF
TRBV19,TRBJ1-3,.,.,TGTGCCTCCGGGGGCCCTTCTGGAAACACCATATATTTT,CASGGPSGNTIYF
TRBV5-8,TRBJ1-1,.,.,TGTGCCAGCAGCCCTGGGACGAGAGCTTTCTTT,CASSPGTRAFF
TRBV19,TRBJ1-5,.,.,TGTGCCAGTAGCCAGGGGAGGGATCAGCCCCAGCATTTT,CASSQGRDQPQHF
TRBV5-1,TRBJ2-1,.,.,TGCGCCAGCAGCTTAGTAGCGGAGCTATACAATGAGCAGTTCTTC,CASSLVAELYNEQFF
TRBV2,TRBJ2-2,TRBD2,.,TGTGCCAGCAGAAGGACTAGCGGGGTTCTCACCGGGGAGCTGTTTTTT,CASRRTSGVLTGELFF
TRBV5-1,TRBJ1-2,.,.,TGCGCCAGCAGCTCGACAGGACTGGGAGGCTACACCTTC,CASSSTGLGGYTF
TRBV5-6,TRBJ1-2,.,.,TGTGCCAGCAGCTTTGGGACGGTCGGTGGCTACACCTTC,CASSFGTVGGYTF
TRBV5-1,TRBJ2-1,TRBD2,.,TGCGCCAGCAGCCCTCGGACTAGCGGGGGGGCCAATGAGCAGTTCTTC,CASSPRTSGGANEQFF
TRBV7-6,TRBJ2-2,TRBD2,.,TGTGCCAGCAGCTTAGCGGGCGGGGGGACCGGGGAGCTGTTTTTT,CASSLAGGGTGELFF
TRBV10-2,TRBJ1-1,.,once,TGCGCCAGCAGTGGTAATGGGGGGGACACTGAAGCTTTCTTT,CASSGNGGDTEAFF